The following is a T cell receptor (beta chain) sequence with its context. This sample was included in a study of blood T cell repertoires in COVID-19. Here immunoSEQ multiplex PCR was the method, and the copy in TCRdb shows in-frame clones only, minus some. The sample includes nearly 200,000 clones, roughly 86% of them seen just once. The CDR3 extends over 15 amino acids. Germline assignment: CDR1 ENHRY and CDR2 SYGVKD. Trimming shortened V by 2 bases and J by 1 base, and 10 bases separated the two germline ends. This chain connects TRBV10-3 to TRBJ2-3; D might be TRBD2 (7 bases). The sequenced sample was peripheral blood. This clonotype was sampled from a woman in her 70s with active or convalescent COVID-19. Here the CDR3 reads CAISEGGAGTDTQYF. The DNA of the CDR3 is TGTGCCATCAGTGAGGGGGGGGCGGGCACAGATACGCAGTATTTT.